This paragraph covers one TCR beta chain sequence. The antigen is undetermined. These data originate in a study of shared clonotypes between healthy human individuals. Study-level results: Investigators collected only blood, and repertoires in tissues likely differ. Generally, estimated richness proved larger in naive subsets than it did in memory subsets. Clonotype sharing among donors, it was expected, would be affected by sequencing depth.

Produced via immunoSEQ multiplex PCR; TCRdb's table is partial and in-frame only. Of roughly 2.2 million clones listed, over 85% are singletons. Germline CDR1 SGHRS, CDR2 YFSETQ. Germline trimming cut 1 base from V and 4 bases from J; bases unmatched to any gene: 5. There are 15 residues in the CDR3. The sample was naive CD4+ T cells from PBMCs. Subset specified: CD45RA+ positively selected. This TCR came from a man between 18 and 35 years old in good health. Some clones in this sample may be carry-over from other donors' samples. The gene calls are TRBV5-1 and TRBJ2-5, with 9 nucleotides matching TRBD2. For the CDR3, the DNA is TGCGCCAGCAGCTTGACGCGGGAGGGCCGAGAGACCCAGTACTTC. This translates into CASSLTREGRETQYF.